The 30 T cell receptor beta chains listed next were all sequenced from one sample in a study of cytomegalovirus exposure and HLA in healthy donors. Both 60 Vbeta primers and 13 Jbeta primers went into the PCR. Data came from immunoSEQ multiplex PCR; TCRdb stores just in-frame clones and leaves some out. Found here are approximately 190,000 clones, roughly 87% of them singletons; the top ten hold about 1.1%. The source material was PBMCs. The receptors originated from a boy under 10 years old in good health and CMV-seronegative.

This clone was observed a handful of times. This sequence joins TRBV6-6 and TRBJ2-1; D unclear. The CDR3 consists of 10 residues. Germline V gene data show CDR1 as MNHNY and CDR2 as SVGAGI (reference sequence). Trimming took 6 bases from V and 8 from J, leaving 5 bases between them. The CDR3 sequence is CASREYEQFF. CDR3 DNA: TGTGCCAGCAGGGAGTATGAGCAGTTCTTC.

The V call is TRBV30, the J call TRBJ1-1, with 7 positions matching TRBD1. Per the germline V gene, CDR1 is GTSNPN and CDR2 is SVGIG (reference sequence). The V gene end was trimmed by 5 bases and the J gene end by 1 base; junction bases not matched to a gene: 4. The CDR3 runs 13 residues. The CDR3: CAWEGTANTEAFF. In DNA, the CDR3 is TGTGCCTGGGAAGGGACAGCGAACACTGAAGCTTTCTTT.

The chain employs TRBV6-5 and TRBJ2-7; TRBD1 matches at 9 bases. The CDR3 runs to 15 residues. Germline loops: CDR1 MNHEY, CDR2 SVGAGI. With V trimmed by 6 bases and J by 1 base, 7 bases remained unmatched. CDR3 nucleotides: TGTGCCAGCAGCAGCCACGACAGGGGGTCCTACGAGCAGTACTTC. It codes for CASSSHDRGSYEQYF.

J is TRBJ2-3 and V is TRBV6-1, with TRBD2 matching 10 bases. CDR3 size: 15 residues. CDR1 MNHNS and CDR2 SASEGT come from the germline V gene. V shed 6 bases, J shed 3 bases, and the junction held 6 bases outside the gene matches. The CDR3 loop reads CASRTSGKVTDTQYF. CDR3 DNA sequence: TGTGCCAGCAGAACTAGCGGGAAGGTAACAGATACGCAGTATTTT.

The rearrangement uses TRBV4-1 and TRBJ2-5; 9 bases agree with TRBD1. CDR1 and CDR2 from the germline V gene are MGHRA and YSYEKL. CDR3 length equals 16 residues. The V gene end was trimmed by 4 bases and the J gene end by 5 bases; junction bases not matched to a gene: 11. The CDR3 sequence is CASSRPGQGFLETQYF. In DNA form, the CDR3 reads TGCGCCAGCAGCCGCCCGGGACAGGGCTTTTTGGAGACCCAGTACTTC.

The genes are TRBV4-2 and TRBJ2-7; tentatively, D is TRBD2 (6 bases). Germline V gene data show CDR1 as LGHNA and CDR2 as YNFKEQ. Trimming cost V 1 base and J 3 bases, with 19 bases left between them. The CDR3 contains 17 residues. CDR3 nucleotide sequence: TGTGCCAGCAGCCAAGCTCCGGACGGGGGTGGAGGCTACGAGCAGTACTTC. Translating it yields CASSQAPDGGGGYEQYF.

The genes are TRBV9 and TRBJ2-3; D remains ambiguous. Germline V CDR1 and CDR2: SGDLS, YYNGEE. The CDR3 contains 13 residues. V was shortened by 0 bases and J by 2 bases, with 4 bases between the two germline ends. CDR3 nucleotides: TGTGCCAGCAGCGTAGCCCACACAGATACGCAGTATTTT. Translation gives CASSVAHTDTQYF.

V gene TRBV29-1 combines with J gene TRBJ1-3; 9 nucleotides align to TRBD1. The germline V gene has CDR1 SQVTM and CDR2 ANQGSEA. The CDR3 sequence is 14 residues long. V shed 5 bases and J 2 bases; nucleotides not matched to a gene: 4. This chain's CDR3 is CSVQQGAAGNTIYF. In DNA, the CDR3 is TGCAGCGTTCAACAGGGGGCAGCTGGAAACACCATATATTTT.

The chain couples TRBV10-1 to TRBJ2-7; 14 nucleotides match TRBD2. CDR1 is WNHNN, CDR2 SYGVQD, per germline (reference sequence). The CDR3 covers 16 residues. The trim removed 8 bases at V and 6 bases at J, leaving 12 bases unmatched. The chain's CDR3 is CASPTSGRAPLFEQYF. The CDR3 DNA sequence: TGCGCCAGCCCGACTAGCGGGAGGGCACCCCTTTTCGAGCAGTACTTC.

The chain joins TRBV19 to TRBJ2-5; 9 bases match TRBD1. CDR1 is LNHDA, CDR2 SQIVND, per germline (reference sequence). The CDR3 length is 14 residues. Germline trimming cut 5 bases from V and 3 bases from J; bases unmatched to any gene: 4. The CDR3 sequence is CASSGTGRKETQYF. In nucleotides, the CDR3 is TGTGCCAGTAGTGGGACAGGGCGTAAAGAGACCCAGTACTTC.

The rearrangement uses TRBV15 and TRBJ2-7, with TRBD2 identical over 12 bases. The CDR3 sequence is 17 residues long. Germline V gene lookup returns CDR1 LNHNV and CDR2 YYDKDF (reference sequence). The J segment lost 2 bases and the V segment lost 3 bases, leaving 8 bases of the junction unmatched. This chain's CDR3 is CATSRTSGRRLPYEQYF. In DNA form, the CDR3 reads TGTGCCACCAGCAGGACTAGCGGGAGACGCCTCCCCTACGAGCAGTACTTC.

The chain is built from TRBV7-8 and TRBJ1-5; 8 positions match TRBD1. Germline V lookup: CDR1 SGHVS, CDR2 FQNEAQ. V dropped 5 bases and J dropped 3; count of bases not matched to a gene: 6. The CDR3 consists of 15 residues. CDR3 in amino acids: CASSPRDRTNQPQHF. The CDR3 DNA sequence: TGTGCCAGCAGCCCGAGGGACAGGACCAATCAGCCCCAGCATTTT.

The count of this clone is one. The CDR3 bases are TGTGCCAGCAGGGAGGAGAACACTGAAGCTTTCTTT. Its translation: CASREENTEAFF. The rearrangement uses TRBV28 and TRBJ1-1, with unresolved D. Germline V CDR1 and CDR2: MDHEN, SYDVKM. This CDR3 spans 12 amino acids. V lost 6 bases to trimming and J lost 1 base, with 6 bases between them.

V is TRBV6-1 and J is TRBJ2-5; 7 bases align to TRBD2. V was clipped by 7 bases and J by 0 bases; unmatched bases: 5. CDR1 MNHNS and CDR2 SASEGT come from the germline V gene. The CDR3 totals 14 residues. The CDR3 DNA sequence: TGTGCCAGCACGCCTGGACTAGACCAAGAGACCCAGTACTTC. It translates to CASTPGLDQETQYF.

The chain is built from TRBV5-1 and TRBJ2-6, with a weak D call TRBD1 (6 bases). The CDR3 runs 17 residues. Trimming pared 2 bases from V and 0 bases from J, leaving 12 bases between. Germline CDR1 reads SGHRS; CDR2 reads YFSETQ. This CDR3 reads CASSFTGTSSGANVLTF. In DNA form, the CDR3 reads TGCGCCAGCAGCTTCACCGGGACATCCTCTGGGGCCAACGTCCTGACTTTC.

V usage is TRBV5-6 and J usage is TRBJ2-5; 9 bases align to TRBD1. After removal of 2 bases from V and 4 bases from J, the junction contained 6 bases not matched to a gene. The CDR3 is 15 residues long. Per the germline V gene, CDR1 is SGHDT and CDR2 is YYEEEE. The DNA of the CDR3 is TGTGCCAGCAGCTTTAGGGACAGGGACCCAGAGACCCAGTACTTC. Its protein product is CASSFRDRDPETQYF.

In its sample, this clone was seen once. The V gene is TRBV7-2, the J gene TRBJ2-5; D remains ambiguous. This CDR3 comprises 14 residues. The V end was cut by 0 bases, the J end by 4 bases, with 9 bases between. The germline V gene encodes CDR1 SGHTA and CDR2 FQGNSA. The CDR3 DNA reads as TGTGCCAGCAGCTTAGCGCCAGATCGAGAGACCCAGTACTTC. It codes for CASSLAPDRETQYF.

The chain recombines TRBV19 with TRBJ1-5; D is unclear. Germline values: CDR1 LNHDA, CDR2 SQIVND (reference sequence). This CDR3 is built from 13 residues. V lost 0 bases to trimming and J lost 6 bases, with 6 bases between them. The CDR3 bases are TGTGCCAGTAGTATAGAGCGCCGTCAGCCCCAGCATTTT. It specifies CASSIERRQPQHF. Full variable domain (rest looked up from reference TRBV19 and TRBJ1-5): DGGITQSPKYLFRKEGQNVTLSCEQNLNHDAMYWYRQDPGQGLRLIYYSQIVNDFQKGDIAEGYSVSREKKESFPLTVTSAQKNPTAFYLCASSIERRQPQHFGDGTRLSIL.

The DNA for the CDR3 is TGCGCCAGCAGCTTGGGGACTGCCGAAAACTATGGCTACACCTTC. Protein product: CASSLGTAENYGYTF. The chain couples TRBV5-1 to TRBJ1-2; D is unclear. Germline-derived CDR1 and CDR2 are SGHRS and YFSETQ. Trimming shortened V by 0 bases and J by 2 bases, and 11 bases separated the two germline ends. CDR3 length equals 15 residues.

The rearrangement joins TRBV5-6 to TRBJ1-6; D ambiguous. V was clipped by 2 bases and J by 0 bases, with 9 bases between them. CDR1 SGHDT and CDR2 YYEEEE come from the germline V gene. The CDR3 runs 16 residues. CDR3 region: CASSLTESSYNSPLHF. CDR3 DNA: TGTGCCAGCAGCTTAACCGAGAGCTCCTATAATTCACCCCTCCACTTT.

The chain recombines TRBV29-1 with TRBJ2-3; 7 bases map to TRBD2. CDR1 is SQVTM, CDR2 ANQGSEA, per germline. The CDR3 runs 13 residues. V trimming: 7 bases; J trimming: 5 bases; junction bases outside the gene matches: 9. The chain's CDR3 is CSAGLVVRDTQYF. CDR3 DNA: TGCAGCGCTGGACTAGTAGTGAGAGATACGCAGTATTTT.

The chain links TRBV5-1 to TRBJ2-1; 8 bases match TRBD2. V lost 4 bases, J lost 8 bases, and 5 bases stayed unmatched. The CDR3 is 13 residues long. Germline assignment: CDR1 SGHRS and CDR2 YFSETQ. The CDR3 loop reads CASSRELADEQFF. The DNA for the CDR3 is TGCGCCAGCAGCCGTGAACTAGCGGATGAGCAGTTCTTC.

The genes are TRBV5-1 and TRBJ1-2; TRBD1 aligns across 7 bases. Germline V CDR1 and CDR2: SGHRS, YFSETQ. J lost 6 bases, V lost 0 bases, and 5 bases had no gene match. The CDR3 covers 14 residues. The CDR3 reads CASSLAAGGDGYTF. CDR3 DNA sequence: TGCGCCAGCAGCTTGGCCGCAGGGGGTGATGGCTACACCTTC.

The chain carries TRBV19 and TRBJ2-5; TRBD2 matches 9 bases. Germline loops: CDR1 LNHDA, CDR2 SQIVND (reference sequence). This CDR3 is built from 14 residues. Trimming cost V 7 bases and J 5 bases; bases outside gene matches: 8. In nucleotides, the CDR3 is TGTGCCAGTACTAGCGGGGTCGCGTGGGAGACCCAGTACTTC. Translation: CASTSGVAWETQYF. Full variable domain (missing parts from reference TRBV19 and TRBJ2-5): DGGITQSPKYLFRKEGQNVTLSCEQNLNHDAMYWYRQDPGQGLRLIYYSQIVNDFQKGDIAEGYSVSREKKESFPLTVTSAQKNPTAFYLCASTSGVAWETQYFGPGTRLLVL.

This clone came up a few times. The chain carries TRBV28 and TRBJ1-5; a weak D match, TRBD1 (6 bases). V dropped 2 bases and J dropped 5 bases, with 10 bases sitting between them. The CDR3 runs to 14 residues. CDR1 and CDR2 from the germline V gene are MDHEN and SYDVKM. CDR3 sequence: CASSLRGGHQPQHF. The CDR3 coding sequence is TGTGCCAGCAGTTTACGCGGGGGCCATCAGCCCCAGCATTTT.

V gene TRBV28 combines with J gene TRBJ2-4; 7 nucleotides match TRBD1. CDR1 is MDHEN and CDR2 is SYDVKM in the germline V gene. The V segment lost 7 bases and the J segment 7 bases; nucleotides outside the gene matches: 16. The CDR3 sequence is 16 residues long. The CDR3 sequence: CASTLGGGLVRNIQYF. CDR3 nucleotides: TGTGCCAGCACCCTAGGGGGCGGGCTCGTGCGGAACATTCAGTACTTC.

The V and J genes are TRBV19 and TRBJ2-6, with D perhaps TRBD1 (5 bases). The CDR3 contains 13 residues. The V gene's germline CDR1 is LNHDA and CDR2 SQIVND (reference sequence). Trimming took 9 bases from V and 12 from J, leaving 18 bases between them. The CDR3 region is CASGSPDSPVLTF. The DNA for the CDR3 is TGTGCCAGCGGGTCCCCCGACAGTCCCGTCCTGACTTTC.

Worth noting for this clone: Other DNA sequences in this sample translate to the same CDR3. The chain has TRBV28 and TRBJ2-7, with TRBD2 as a possible D gene (6 bases). The CDR3 spans 13 residues. The germline V gene has CDR1 MDHEN and CDR2 SYDVKM. The V gene lost 10 bases and the J gene lost 3 bases, with 16 bases spanning the gap. In nucleotides, the CDR3 is TGTGCCACCCACCAGACGGGAGACTACGAGCAGTACTTC. It translates to CATHQTGDYEQYF.

The chain joins TRBV28 to TRBJ2-5, with 8 bases identical to TRBD1. This CDR3 has 17 amino acids. Germline V CDR1 and CDR2: MDHEN, SYDVKM. After removal of 6 bases from V and 5 bases from J, the junction contained 17 bases not matched to a gene. CDR3 sequence: CASRNRGDRFPLETQYF. The CDR3 DNA sequence: TGTGCCAGCAGAAACAGGGGGGATCGATTTCCGCTGGAGACCCAGTACTTC.

The V gene is TRBV9, the J gene TRBJ2-1; 10 bases line up with TRBD2. V dropped 6 bases and J dropped 5; count of bases not matched to a gene: 8. The CDR3 sequence is 15 residues long. Germline CDR1 and CDR2: SGDLS and YYNGEE. As DNA, the CDR3 is TGTGCCAGCACCGGGGATAGCGGGAGGAACAATGAGCAGTTCTTC. Its protein is CASTGDSGRNNEQFF.